The next 32 T cell receptor beta chains were all read from a single sample in a study of T cells in severe cutaneous drug reactions. The iRepertoire multiplex PCR system with TCR subtype-specific primers built both bulk and single-cell libraries. Each CDR3 protein gets one entry in TCRdb, which reprocessed the multiplex PCR reads and gives no DNA. This listing includes tens of thousands of distinct CDR3 sequences. The donors had carbamazepine-induced Stevens-Johnson syndrome or toxic epidermal necrolysis. Sequences were obtained from PBMCs. The source of these receptors is a human donor with toxic epidermal necrolysis, a severe cutaneous drug reaction.

The chain employs TRBV28 and TRBJ1-1; the D call from TCRdb, TRBD1, cannot be confirmed without DNA. The CDR3 is 14 residues long. Germline V gene data show CDR1 as MDHEN and CDR2 as SYDVKM. The CDR3 here is CATKTGTLNTEAFF.

CDR3 amino acids: CSARPRGGLAGFYEQYF. The chain couples TRBV20-1 to TRBJ2-7; TCRdb's D call of TRBD2 is untestable without DNA. This CDR3 contains 17 residues. Germline CDR1 DFQATT, CDR2 SNEGSKA (reference sequence).

The chain is built from TRBV7-2 and TRBJ1-6. The V gene's germline CDR1 is SGHTA and CDR2 FQGNSA. The length of the CDR3 is 14 residues. The CDR3 sequence: CASSLTSGPSPLHF.

The rearrangement uses TRBV29-1 and TRBJ1-1. Germline V lookup: CDR1 SQVTM, CDR2 ANQGSEA. This CDR3 contains 15 residues. The CDR3 loop reads CSVNLATTVDTEAFF.

The chain has TRBV4-3 and TRBJ2-1. Per the germline V gene, CDR1 is LGHNA and CDR2 is YSLEER. The CDR3 is 16 residues long. This CDR3 reads CASSQDFGGSYNEQFF.

The chain uses TRBV6-5 and TRBJ1-1; TCRdb reports TRBD1, a call that lacks DNA to check it against. The length of the CDR3 is 14 residues. Looked up from germline, CDR1 is MNHEY and CDR2 is SVGAGI. CDR3 amino acids: CASSLWGESTEAFF.

This chain links TRBV9 with TRBJ2-5; TCRdb's D call of TRBD1 is untestable without DNA. The germline V gene encodes CDR1 SGDLS and CDR2 YYNGEE. This CDR3 comprises 15 residues. CDR3 protein: CASSVEDSDQETQYF.

This chain uses TRBV6-6 with TRBJ1-5. This CDR3 has 16 amino acids. CDR1 is MNHNY, CDR2 SVGAGI, per germline (reference sequence). The CDR3 loop reads CASSYASREGNQPQHF.

The chain recombines TRBV20-1 with TRBJ2-3. The CDR3 length is 13 residues. CDR1 and CDR2 (germline): DFQATT, SNEGSKA (reference sequence). The CDR3 is CSARDNVADTQYF.

The chain is built from TRBV19 and TRBJ2-7; the TRBD2 assignment by TCRdb is unverifiable without DNA. Germline CDR1 is LNHDA and CDR2 is SQIVND (reference sequence). The CDR3 covers 14 residues. The chain's CDR3 is CASSTSVGAYEQYF.

This chain joins TRBV18 and TRBJ1-2; without DNA, the TCRdb call of TRBD1 cannot be checked. The CDR3 totals 15 residues. CDR1 and CDR2 (germline): KGHSH, LQKENI. CDR3 protein: CASSPAPTGPGGYTF.

This chain links TRBV4-3 with TRBJ2-1; lacking DNA, the TRBD2 call made by TCRdb goes unchecked. The CDR3 totals 16 residues. Germline V gives CDR1 LGHNA, CDR2 YSLEER. CDR3 protein: CASSQDRLAGYNEQFF.

The chain uses TRBV12-3 or TRBV12-4 and TRBJ2-5. The CDR3 consists of 15 residues. The CDR3 loop is CASSSSGGYWETQYF.

V usage is TRBV27 and J usage is TRBJ2-1; TCRdb outputs TRBD2, but without DNA this stays unchecked. Germline values: CDR1 MNHEY, CDR2 SMNVEV (reference sequence). There are 16 residues in the CDR3. The chain's CDR3 is CASSSLGLGLYNEQFF.

V usage is TRBV5-1 and J usage is TRBJ2-1; TCRdb outputs TRBD1, but without DNA this stays unchecked. CDR1 SGHRS and CDR2 YFSETQ come from the germline V gene. CDR3 length equals 14 residues. CDR3 loop: CASRSDSNYNEQFF.

The rearrangement links TRBV28 to TRBJ1-4; the TCRdb call, TRBD1, lacks DNA for checking. Per germline, CDR1 MDHEN and CDR2 SYDVKM. The CDR3 has 15 amino acids. The chain's CDR3 is CASSPVDRGNEKLFF.

Measured by frequency, this clonotype is medium-sized. This sequence joins TRBV30 and TRBJ1-2; as DNA is missing, the TRBD1 call by TCRdb cannot be tested. The germline gives CDR1 GTSNPN, CDR2 SVGIG (reference sequence). This CDR3 region has 14 residues. The CDR3 loop is CAWDRQGPSYGYTF.

CDR3 residues: CSARGDRTGGEGSGYTF. The chain joins TRBV20-1 to TRBJ1-2; the TRBD1 assignment by TCRdb is unverifiable without DNA. CDR1 DFQATT and CDR2 SNEGSKA come from the germline V gene (reference sequence). The CDR3 is 17 amino acids.

The rearrangement links TRBV19 to TRBJ2-3; TCRdb selects TRBD1, and the lack of DNA leaves this call unchecked. Per germline, CDR1 LNHDA and CDR2 SQIVND (reference sequence). This CDR3 contains 17 residues. The CDR3 loop reads CASSTALHRGHTDTQYF.

In terms of frequency, this clonotype is medium-sized. V usage is TRBV2 and J usage is TRBJ1-1; TCRdb selects TRBD1, and the lack of DNA leaves this call unchecked. CDR1 SNHLY and CDR2 FYNNEI come from the germline V gene. CDR3 size: 16 residues. CDR3 amino acids: CASSVPGRMLHTEAFF.

The chain couples TRBV5-1 to TRBJ2-5. The germline gives CDR1 SGHRS, CDR2 YFSETQ. The CDR3 runs 14 residues. CDR3 amino acids: CASSLVTGEETQYF.

V is TRBV2 and J is TRBJ2-1; TCRdb lists TRBD2, though no DNA is available to test this call. CDR1 is SNHLY and CDR2 is FYNNEI in the germline V gene. The CDR3 is 13 residues long. The CDR3 sequence: CASSGGAGGEQFF.

The rearrangement uses TRBV19 and TRBJ1-1; without DNA, the TCRdb call of TRBD1 cannot be checked. This CDR3 has 18 amino acids. Germline V gene sequence: CDR1 LNHDA, CDR2 SQIVND (reference sequence). CDR3 sequence: CASSIDRARTGGNTEAFF.

The genes are TRBV14 and TRBJ1-2. The CDR3 sequence is 13 residues long. Germline V gives CDR1 SGHDN, CDR2 FVKESK. CDR3 protein: CASSQDLGYGYTF.

The chain has TRBV7-3 and TRBJ2-3. Germline CDR1 is SGHTA and CDR2 is FQGTGA. The CDR3 spans 13 residues. CDR3 sequence: CASSVDRTDTQYF.

This clonotype is identified as medium-sized from frequency. This chain links TRBV2 with TRBJ2-1; TCRdb names TRBD2, which stays unverified in the absence of DNA. Germline CDR1 and CDR2: SNHLY and FYNNEI. The CDR3 contains 13 residues. The CDR3 region is CASRGGSGAEQFF.

The chain is built from TRBV7-2 and TRBJ2-7; the D call from TCRdb, TRBD1, cannot be confirmed without DNA. Per germline, CDR1 SGHTA and CDR2 FQGNSA. The CDR3 runs 15 residues. CDR3 sequence: CASSFKPGSGPPQYF.

The genes are TRBV11-2 and TRBJ1-4; with no DNA, the TCRdb D assignment of TRBD1 cannot be verified. Germline values: CDR1 SGHAT, CDR2 FQNNGV. The CDR3 loop spans 15 amino acids. The chain's CDR3 is CASSFGDRANEKLFF.

The rearrangement joins TRBV7-9 to TRBJ2-7; TCRdb picks TRBD1, but there is no DNA to check that call. Germline CDR1 is SEHNR and CDR2 is FQNEAQ (reference sequence). The CDR3 spans 15 residues. The CDR3 reads CASSSRGGATYEQYF.

The chain employs TRBV5-1 and TRBJ2-5; TCRdb returns TRBD1, unconfirmable since there is no DNA. This CDR3 has 15 residues. From germline, CDR1 is SGHRS and CDR2 YFSETQ. CDR3 in amino acids: CASSRNRGTQETQYF.

This sequence joins TRBV5-6 and TRBJ1-2; TCRdb's D call of TRBD1 is untestable without DNA. Germline loops: CDR1 SGHDT, CDR2 YYEEEE. The length of the CDR3 is 14 residues. The CDR3 region is CASSYQDRVYGYTF.

The chain joins TRBV29-1 to TRBJ2-5. Germline V gene data show CDR1 as SQVTM and CDR2 as ANQGSEA. CDR3 length: 15 amino acids. CDR3 sequence: CSVLQSMGTQETQYF.